A selection of T cell receptor beta chains follows, all from one sample in a study of identical twins. TCRdb reprocessed the 5' RACE reads with MiXCR, giving one entry per CDR3 protein. This table has 400,000 to 500,000 distinct CDR3 sequences, 14% appearing once. These data are also associated with another study on yellow fever vaccine responses in identical twins.

Sequencing used CD4+ T cells sorted from blood. The receptors derive from a woman aged 18-29 years in good health. CDR3s include the opening cysteine and the closing phenylalanine or tryptophan. A D gene is named only where the DNA matches it firmly. Rows give clone size only sometimes, using once, few, many, or a class for an expanded clone.

v_call: TRBV5-1; d_call: TRBD2; j_call: TRBJ2-3; clone_size: .; cdr3_nt: TGCGCCAGCAGCGACGGGACTAGCGGGGGGGTGAATACGCAGTATTTT; cdr3_aa: CASSDGTSGGVNTQYF
v_call: TRBV4-3; d_call: .; j_call: TRBJ2-1; clone_size: .; cdr3_nt: TGCGCCAGCAGCCGCCTCCGGGGGCCCTCGGCCAATGAGCAGTTCTTC; cdr3_aa: CASSRLRGPSANEQFF
v_call: TRBV12-3/TRBV12-4; d_call: .; j_call: TRBJ2-7; clone_size: .; cdr3_nt: TGTGCCAGCAGTTTATCGGCAGAGTACGAGCAGTACTTC; cdr3_aa: CASSLSAEYEQYF
v_call: TRBV11-1; d_call: .; j_call: TRBJ2-2; clone_size: .; cdr3_nt: TGTGCCAGCAGCTACGCGTCCTCATTTGGAACCGGGGAGCTGTTTTTT; cdr3_aa: CASSYASSFGTGELFF
v_call: TRBV3-1; d_call: .; j_call: TRBJ2-5; clone_size: few; cdr3_nt: TGTGCCAGCAGCCGTGGGCTCAAGAGAGATCAAGAGACCCAGTACTTC; cdr3_aa: CASSRGLKRDQETQYF
v_call: TRBV27; d_call: TRBD2; j_call: TRBJ2-1; clone_size: few; cdr3_nt: TGTGCCAGCAGTCCACGGGAGGGACTAGACTCCTACAATGAGCAGTTCTTC; cdr3_aa: CASSPREGLDSYNEQFF
v_call: TRBV18; d_call: .; j_call: TRBJ1-1; clone_size: .; cdr3_nt: TGTGCCAGCTCAACAGACAGAAACACTGAAGCTTTCTTT; cdr3_aa: CASSTDRNTEAFF
v_call: TRBV6-1; d_call: .; j_call: TRBJ2-5; clone_size: few; cdr3_nt: TGTGCCAGCATCAGGAGGTTCCAAGAGACCCAGTACTTC; cdr3_aa: CASIRRFQETQYF
v_call: TRBV4-2; d_call: .; j_call: TRBJ2-3; clone_size: many; cdr3_nt: TGTGCCAGCAGCCAAGATGCAGCGGGAGATACGCAGTATTTT; cdr3_aa: CASSQDAAGDTQYF
v_call: TRBV2; d_call: .; j_call: TRBJ2-7; clone_size: .; cdr3_nt: TGTGCCAGCAGCGCAGGACTCCCTCTCGAGCAGTACTTC; cdr3_aa: CASSAGLPLEQYF
v_call: TRBV29-1; d_call: .; j_call: TRBJ2-1; clone_size: .; cdr3_nt: TGCAGCGCTCCTAACCCCAATGAGCAGTTCTTC; cdr3_aa: CSAPNPNEQFF
v_call: TRBV2; d_call: TRBD1; j_call: TRBJ1-4; clone_size: few; cdr3_nt: TGTGCCAGCAGTGAAGGACAGGGAGGTGAAAAACTGTTTTTT; cdr3_aa: CASSEGQGGEKLFF
v_call: TRBV7-3; d_call: TRBD2; j_call: TRBJ2-3; clone_size: .; cdr3_nt: TGTGCCAGTCAGACTAGCGGGGGGCCGGGGGATACGCAGTATTTT; cdr3_aa: CASQTSGGPGDTQYF
v_call: TRBV5-6; d_call: TRBD2; j_call: TRBJ2-1; clone_size: many; cdr3_nt: TGTGCCAGCAGCTTGCCTGTCAGCGGGGGGGATGAGCAGTTCTTC; cdr3_aa: CASSLPVSGGDEQFF
v_call: TRBV27; d_call: .; j_call: TRBJ1-2; clone_size: few; cdr3_nt: TGTGCCAGCAAAGTGACAGGCCCGAACTATGGCTACACCTTC; cdr3_aa: CASKVTGPNYGYTF
v_call: TRBV5-1; d_call: .; j_call: TRBJ2-7; clone_size: .; cdr3_nt: TGCGCCAGCAGCTTGGATGGCGGGATTTACTACGAGCAGTACTTC; cdr3_aa: CASSLDGGIYYEQYF
v_call: TRBV4-2; d_call: TRBD2; j_call: TRBJ2-1; clone_size: .; cdr3_nt: TGTGCCAGCAGCCAAGATGCACTAGCGGGGTACAATGAGCAGTTCTTC; cdr3_aa: CASSQDALAGYNEQFF
v_call: TRBV2; d_call: TRBD2; j_call: TRBJ2-7; clone_size: .; cdr3_nt: TGTGCCAGCAGTGCGGAGGGAGGGAGGTACGAGCAGTACTTC; cdr3_aa: CASSAEGGRYEQYF
v_call: TRBV18; d_call: .; j_call: TRBJ2-1; clone_size: few; cdr3_nt: TGTGCCAGCTCACCACCGGGCCGGAGCTCCTACAATGAGCAGTTCTTC; cdr3_aa: CASSPPGRSSYNEQFF
v_call: TRBV12-3/TRBV12-4; d_call: TRBD1; j_call: TRBJ1-1; clone_size: many; cdr3_nt: TGTGCCAGCAGTTTAGCGTTAATACAGGGGGCAACTGAAGCTTTCTTT; cdr3_aa: CASSLALIQGATEAFF
v_call: TRBV3-1; d_call: .; j_call: TRBJ2-3; clone_size: few; cdr3_nt: TGTGCCAGCAGCCTATTTCTGGCGTACAGCACAGATACGCAGTATTTT; cdr3_aa: CASSLFLAYSTDTQYF
v_call: TRBV20-1; d_call: .; j_call: TRBJ1-2; clone_size: few; cdr3_nt: TGCAGTGCTGGAGAAAATACGGTGGTAATTAACTATGGCTACACCTTC; cdr3_aa: CSAGENTVVINYGYTF
v_call: TRBV12-3/TRBV12-4; d_call: .; j_call: TRBJ2-7; clone_size: .; cdr3_nt: TGTGCCAGCAGAAAATCCGGCGCCTACGAGCAGTACTTC; cdr3_aa: CASRKSGAYEQYF
v_call: TRBV28; d_call: .; j_call: TRBJ1-5; clone_size: once; cdr3_nt: TGTGCCAGCAGTTGGGACCTTAGCAATCAGCCCCAGCATTTT; cdr3_aa: CASSWDLSNQPQHF
v_call: TRBV5-6; d_call: .; j_call: TRBJ2-1; clone_size: few; cdr3_nt: TGTGCCAGCAGCGCACTCAAGCGCTCCTACAATGAGCAGTTCTTC; cdr3_aa: CASSALKRSYNEQFF
v_call: TRBV25-1; d_call: .; j_call: TRBJ1-4; clone_size: .; cdr3_nt: TGTGCCAGCAGTGTTGGCAGGGTCGGATATGAAAAACTGTTTTTT; cdr3_aa: CASSVGRVGYEKLFF
v_call: TRBV15; d_call: .; j_call: TRBJ2-1; clone_size: few; cdr3_nt: TGTGCCACCAGCAGAGGCGACCAACAGGGTCTTGAGGAGCAGTTCTTC; cdr3_aa: CATSRGDQQGLEEQFF
v_call: TRBV4-1; d_call: TRBD2; j_call: TRBJ2-5; clone_size: few; cdr3_nt: TGCGCCAGCAGCCAAGATTTGGGGACTAGCGGAACCTTACAAGAGACCCAGTACTTC; cdr3_aa: CASSQDLGTSGTLQETQYF
v_call: TRBV6-1; d_call: .; j_call: TRBJ2-2; clone_size: .; cdr3_nt: TGTGCCAGCAGAACCGGACAGCTGAACACCGGGGAGCTGTTTTTT; cdr3_aa: CASRTGQLNTGELFF
v_call: TRBV2; d_call: .; j_call: TRBJ2-7; clone_size: .; cdr3_nt: TGTGCCAGCGGGGGTGTGGGGTCCTACGAGCAGTACTTC; cdr3_aa: CASGGVGSYEQYF
v_call: TRBV6-2/TRBV6-3; d_call: .; j_call: TRBJ2-7; clone_size: .; cdr3_nt: TGTGCCAGCAGTTCTCAGTTTCAGAGGGAGCAGTACTTC; cdr3_aa: CASSSQFQREQYF
v_call: TRBV7-7; d_call: TRBD1; j_call: TRBJ2-5; clone_size: .; cdr3_nt: TGTGCTAGCAGCTCCAAGGGGGCCCAAGAGACCCAGTACTTC; cdr3_aa: CASSSKGAQETQYF
v_call: TRBV7-3; d_call: .; j_call: TRBJ2-3; clone_size: once; cdr3_nt: TGTGCCAGCAGCCCCGGTCAGGGGTGGGATACGCAGTATTTT; cdr3_aa: CASSPGQGWDTQYF
v_call: TRBV12-3/TRBV12-4; d_call: .; j_call: TRBJ2-7; clone_size: few; cdr3_nt: TGTGCCAGCAGGCCCCAGGGTGGAAGCGAGCAGTACTTC; cdr3_aa: CASRPQGGSEQYF
v_call: TRBV7-2; d_call: .; j_call: TRBJ2-7; clone_size: few; cdr3_nt: TGTGCCAGCAGCTTATTAAGGGTCCCCGACGAGCAGTACTTC; cdr3_aa: CASSLLRVPDEQYF
v_call: TRBV12-3/TRBV12-4; d_call: .; j_call: TRBJ2-3; clone_size: many; cdr3_nt: TGTGCCAGCAGTCTGGGGCTCGCGGGATACACAGATACGCAGTATTTT; cdr3_aa: CASSLGLAGYTDTQYF
v_call: TRBV15; d_call: TRBD2; j_call: TRBJ2-7; clone_size: .; cdr3_nt: TGTGCCACCAGCAGAGCGGCGAAGGGGACTAGCTCCTACGAGCAGTACTTC; cdr3_aa: CATSRAAKGTSSYEQYF
v_call: TRBV4-1; d_call: TRBD2; j_call: TRBJ2-1; clone_size: few; cdr3_nt: TGCGCCAGCAGCCAAGATTGGACTAGCGGGAGGGCCGACTACAATGAGCAGTTCTTC; cdr3_aa: CASSQDWTSGRADYNEQFF
v_call: TRBV18; d_call: .; j_call: TRBJ2-3; clone_size: few; cdr3_nt: TGTGCCAGCTCACCACAGTTTGATACGCAGTATTTT; cdr3_aa: CASSPQFDTQYF
v_call: TRBV3-1; d_call: .; j_call: TRBJ2-1; clone_size: few; cdr3_nt: TGTGCCAGGTCTGGGATCTACGCCTACAATGAGCAGTTCTTC; cdr3_aa: CARSGIYAYNEQFF
v_call: TRBV12-3/TRBV12-4; d_call: .; j_call: TRBJ2-3; clone_size: few; cdr3_nt: TGTGCCAGCAGTTTAGCACTAGGGGCTCATACGCAGTATTTT; cdr3_aa: CASSLALGAHTQYF
v_call: TRBV20-1; d_call: TRBD2; j_call: TRBJ2-3; clone_size: .; cdr3_nt: TGCAGTGCTAGGAGGCCGGGACTAGCGGGAGGCTCCACAGATACGCAGTATTTT; cdr3_aa: CSARRPGLAGGSTDTQYF
v_call: TRBV25-1; d_call: .; j_call: TRBJ2-5; clone_size: .; cdr3_nt: TGTGCCAGCAGTGAAGGGGTTAGGTCCCAAGAGACCCAGTACTTC; cdr3_aa: CASSEGVRSQETQYF
v_call: TRBV20-1; d_call: .; j_call: TRBJ2-1; clone_size: .; cdr3_nt: TGCAGTGCTCACAGGACTTCTAATGAGCAGTTCTTC; cdr3_aa: CSAHRTSNEQFF
v_call: TRBV12-3/TRBV12-4; d_call: TRBD1; j_call: TRBJ2-5; clone_size: .; cdr3_nt: TGTGCCAGCGGATGGACAGGGGGGGAGACCCAGTACTTC; cdr3_aa: CASGWTGGETQYF
v_call: TRBV29-1; d_call: .; j_call: TRBJ2-1; clone_size: few; cdr3_nt: TGCAGCGTTGGGACAGTCGAGCAGTTCTTC; cdr3_aa: CSVGTVEQFF
v_call: TRBV14; d_call: TRBD2; j_call: TRBJ2-1; clone_size: .; cdr3_nt: TGTGCCAGCAGCCTAAGGCGAGGACTAGCGGGGACCAATGAGCAGTTCTTC; cdr3_aa: CASSLRRGLAGTNEQFF
v_call: TRBV6-5; d_call: .; j_call: TRBJ1-4; clone_size: few; cdr3_nt: TGTGCCAGCAGTTACGATTTTTGGGGCATTAATGAAAAACTGTTTTTT; cdr3_aa: CASSYDFWGINEKLFF
v_call: TRBV20-1; d_call: TRBD1; j_call: TRBJ1-1; clone_size: .; cdr3_nt: TGCAGTGCTAACGACCACAGGGGAGGTACTGAAGCTTTCTTT; cdr3_aa: CSANDHRGGTEAFF